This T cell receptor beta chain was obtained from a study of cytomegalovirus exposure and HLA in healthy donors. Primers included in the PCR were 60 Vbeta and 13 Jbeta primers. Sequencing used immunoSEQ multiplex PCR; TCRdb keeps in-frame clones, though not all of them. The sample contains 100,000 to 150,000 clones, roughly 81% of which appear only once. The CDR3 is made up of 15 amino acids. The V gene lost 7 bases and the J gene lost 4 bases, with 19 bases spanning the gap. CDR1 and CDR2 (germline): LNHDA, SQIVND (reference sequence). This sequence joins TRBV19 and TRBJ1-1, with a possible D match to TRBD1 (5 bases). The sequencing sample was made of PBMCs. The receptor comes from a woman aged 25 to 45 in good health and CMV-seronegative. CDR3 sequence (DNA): TGTGCCAGTACGGTGGGGACTCGGTTGGGCACTGAAGCTTTCTTT. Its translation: CASTVGTRLGTEAFF.